This T cell receptor (beta chain) appears in the sequencing data of a study of CD8 T cells in ankylosing spondylitis. Concerning this clonotype: Its antigen is not identified.

Per the germline V gene, CDR1 is LGHNA and CDR2 is YNFKEQ. V lost 0 bases to trimming and J lost 0 bases, with 6 bases between them. The CDR3 extends over 16 amino acids. Study-wide results and caveats: What appeared characteristic of ankylosing spondylitis blood was a TCR beta motif of eight highly homologous variants. Significantly higher representation of disease-linked clones was reported for matched ankylosing spondylitis synovial fluid.

Quantitative barcoded 5'-RACE was used to prepare TCR beta libraries. TCRdb fed the 5' RACE reads into MiXCR, producing one record per CDR3 protein. The repertoire has approximately 250,000 distinct CDR3 sequences, approximately 30% of them found once; the top ten carry approximately 4.4%. The chain recombines TRBV4-2 with TRBJ2-6; no reliable D call. The sample was blood, either unsorted or a sorted T cell fraction (not recorded which). This receptor was identified in a male donor with ankylosing spondylitis or in good health (not recorded which). The CDR3 DNA is TGTGCCAGCAGCCAAGAAGGCGGCTCTGGGGCCAACGTCCTGACTTTC. This translates into CASSQEGGSGANVLTF.